The T cell receptor (beta chain) described here comes from a study of response to subunit inactivated influenza vaccine. Broader study findings: Authors suggested seasonal influenza vaccinations each recruit few new T cells.

The CDR3 loop spans 14 amino acids. Trimming left V 6 bases short and J 2 bases short, with 11 bases between. Germline V lookup: CDR1 MDHEN, CDR2 SYDVKM. On this clonotype: Its antigen is unidentified.

TCRdb reprocessed the RT-PCR reads via MiXCR and lists one record per CDR3 protein. This sample carries 300,000 to 350,000 distinct CDR3 sequences, 20% to 25% of them seen once, and the ten largest clones take 10% to 13%. This clonotype originated in a man between 50 and 69 years old who received an inactivated influenza vaccine. The source material was PBMCs from blood, sampled 21 months after vaccination. V gene TRBV28 combines with J gene TRBJ1-5; a possible D gene is TRBD1 (5 bases). CDR3 in amino acids: CASRRGGGNQPQHF. CDR3 DNA sequence: TGTGCCAGCAGACGCGGAGGGGGCAATCAGCCCCAGCATTTT.